Below are 7 T cell receptor beta chains sequenced from a single sample in a study of blood T cell repertoires in COVID-19. Profiled with immunoSEQ multiplex PCR; TCRdb holds only in-frame clones, not every one. This table holds under 300,000 clones, over 90% found once. The sequenced sample consisted of peripheral blood. These receptors were taken from a man aged 30-40 years with COVID-19, enrolled during active disease.

V gene TRBV6-5 combines with J gene TRBJ2-5; D is possibly TRBD1 (6 bases). In germline, CDR1 is MNHEY, CDR2 SVGAGI. V was pared by 2 bases and J by 2 bases, with 12 bases between. This CDR3 region has 15 residues. In nucleotides, the CDR3 is TGTGCCAGCAGTTACAGGGGAAGGGGGCAAGAGACCCAGTACTTC. Encoded protein: CASSYRGRGQETQYF.

The chain links TRBV27 to TRBJ2-7; TRBD2 matches 7 bases. The V and J ends lost 5 bases and 0 bases, in that order; junction bases with no gene match: 7. The germline V gene has CDR1 MNHEY and CDR2 SMNVEV (reference sequence). The CDR3 extends over 15 amino acids. The CDR3 DNA sequence: TGTGCCAGCAGTGCAACCCTAGCGGACTCCTACGAGCAGTACTTC. Translating it yields CASSATLADSYEQYF.

The CDR3 DNA follows: TGTGCCAGCAGCTCATTGCGAACCCTCACAGATACGCAGTATTTT. Protein product: CASSSLRTLTDTQYF. The gene calls are TRBV7-9 and TRBJ2-3; D remains unclear. The CDR3 covers 15 residues. CDR1 and CDR2 (germline): SEHNR, FQNEAQ (reference sequence). Trimming pared 4 bases from V and 2 bases from J, leaving 13 bases between.

V gene TRBV7-6 combines with J gene TRBJ2-1; 14 bases map to TRBD2. The germline CDR1 and CDR2 sequences are SGHVS and FNYEAQ. The ends lost 3 bases at V and 4 bases at J; junction bases unmatched: 5. The CDR3 is made up of 17 amino acids. CDR3 DNA sequence: TGTGCCAGCAGCTTTGGACTAGCGGGGGGCCCATACAATGAGCAGTTCTTC. It is translated as CASSFGLAGGPYNEQFF. Supplemented by reference TRBV7-6 and TRBJ2-1, the full variable domain reads GAGVSQSPRYKVTKRGQDVALRCDPISGHVSLYWYRQALGQGPEFLTYFNYEAQQDKSGLPNDRFSAERPEGSISTLTIQRTEQRDSAMYRCASSFGLAGGPYNEQFFGPGTRLTVL.

This chain uses TRBV5-5 with TRBJ2-3; TRBD1 aligns across 10 bases. Per the germline V gene, CDR1 is SGHKS and CDR2 is YYEKEE (reference sequence). The V segment lost 1 base and the J segment 2 bases; nucleotides outside the gene matches: 13. The CDR3 loop spans 19 amino acids. For the CDR3, the DNA is TGTGCCAGCAGCTTGCGACAGGGGGCTCAGCACTCCGCCACAGATACGCAGTATTTT. It yields the protein CASSLRQGAQHSATDTQYF.

The chain couples TRBV5-1 to TRBJ2-5, with 7 bases that match TRBD1. CDR3 length: 13 residues. Germline-derived CDR1 and CDR2 are SGHRS and YFSETQ. V shed 3 bases and J 5 bases; nucleotides not matched to a gene: 4. The CDR3 protein is CASSWQGEETQYF. CDR3 nucleotide sequence: TGCGCCAGCAGCTGGCAGGGGGAGGAGACCCAGTACTTC.

The chain couples TRBV19 to TRBJ1-1; weak D call: TRBD1 (5 bases). The CDR3 is made up of 14 amino acids. Germline CDR1 reads LNHDA; CDR2 reads SQIVND (reference sequence). V was cut by 7 bases and J by 1 base, with 13 bases left in between. CDR3 coding DNA: TGTGCCAGTACCCCAATTACAGGGAACACTGAAGCTTTCTTT. Translated, it gives CASTPITGNTEAFF.